This is a list of T cell receptor beta chains from one sample in a study of Graves' ophthalmopathy and Graves' hyperthyroidism. TCRdb passed the multiplex PCR reads through MiXCR, listing each CDR3 protein once. The data contain 400,000 to 450,000 distinct CDR3 sequences, about 21% of them seen just once; the ten biggest clones take up approximately 3.2%. Sequenced material: peripheral blood. The receptors shown here come from a woman in her late teens or twenties with stable Graves' hyperthyroidism. The CDR3 runs from the conserved cysteine through the conserved F or W. D genes are given only for firm matches. Only some rows state a clone size, as once, few, many or a class for expanded clones.

>TRBV20-1|-|16|TRBJ1-6|-
TGCGGTGCTAGAGTTTGGGGCAGGAAAGGAGCTTCACCCCTCCACTTT
CGARVWGRKGASPLHF
>TRBV6-2/TRBV6-3|many|15|TRBJ2-2|TRBD2
TGTGCCAGCACCGAGACTAGCGGGTATCCCGGGGAGCTGTTTTTT
CASTETSGYPGELFF
>TRBV28|once|14|TRBJ2-7|TRBD2
TGTGCCAGCAGTGCCAGACTAGCGGGCCACGAGCAGTACTTC
CASSARLAGHEQYF
>TRBV20-1|many|15|TRBJ1-1|-
TGCAGTGCTAGAGATGGTCGGACGGGGAACACTGAAGCTTTCTTT
CSARDGRTGNTEAFF
>TRBV27|few|13|TRBJ2-7|-
TGTGCCAGCAGTTTCCACTTTTTCTACGAGCAGTACTTC
CASSFHFFYEQYF
>TRBV20-1|many|14|TRBJ2-2|-
TGCAGTGCCGGAAGGGGAGGGAACACCGGGGAGCTGTTTTTT
CSAGRGGNTGELFF
>TRBV4-1|many|17|TRBJ1-5|-
TGCGCCAGCAGCCAAGTCAACAACAGGATACCGATGCAGCCCCAGCATTTT
CASSQVNNRIPMQPQHF
>TRBV10-3|many|16|TRBJ2-7|TRBD2
TGTGCCATCAGTGATACCGAAACTAGCGGGAGTTACGAGCAGTACTTC
CAISDTETSGSYEQYF
>TRBV3-1|-|16|TRBJ2-7|TRBD2
TGTGCCAGCAGCCAAAGGACTAGCGGGAGGTTCTACCAGCAGTACTTC
CASSQRTSGRFYQQYF
>TRBV6-5|-|13|TRBJ1-1|TRBD1
TGTGCCAGCAGTTGGGACAGTAACACTGAAGCTTTCTTT
CASSWDSNTEAFF
>TRBV6-1|once|14|TRBJ2-7|-
TGTGCCAGCAGTGAGGCAGGGGGGATCTACGAGCAGTACTTC
CASSEAGGIYEQYF
>TRBV11-2|many|15|TRBJ2-7|-
TGTGCCAGCAGCGCCTTTGGGGGCAGATCCTACGAGCAGTACTTC
CASSAFGGRSYEQYF
>TRBV25-1|few|12|TRBJ2-1|-
TGTGCCAGCGGAGGGGGGAACAATGAGCAGTTCTTC
CASGGGNNEQFF
>TRBV4-1|few|16|TRBJ1-6|-
TGCGCCAGCAGCCCCAAAGGAGGACAGTATAATTCACCCCTCCACTTT
CASSPKGGQYNSPLHF
>TRBV6-1|few|14|TRBJ2-2|-
TGTGCCAGCAGTGAGTGGGTGTACACCGGGGAGCTGTTTTTT
CASSEWVYTGELFF
>TRBV20-1|many|16|TRBJ2-7|-
TGCAGTGCTAGTCCCATTGACAGTAGGAGCTCCTACGAGCAGTACTTC
CSASPIDSRSSYEQYF
>TRBV20-1|many|13|TRBJ2-7|-
TGCAGTGCCGCAGGGATGCGAACCTACGAGCAGTACTTC
CSAAGMRTYEQYF
>TRBV5-1|many|15|TRBJ1-2|TRBD1
TGCGCCAGCAGCTTGGATGCCGGGACAGGGGTAATGAACACCTTC
CASSLDAGTGVMNTF
>TRBV7-9|few|15|TRBJ2-2|TRBD2
TGTGCCAGCAGCCGGTCGGGAGGGCTCGCCGGGGAGCTGTTTTTT
CASSRSGGLAGELFF
>TRBV5-1|-|16|TRBJ2-5|TRBD2
TGCGCCAGCAGCTTTCCAAGCGGGAGCGTCCAAGAGACCAAGTACTTC
CASSFPSGSVQETKYF
>TRBV7-2|-|15|TRBJ2-7|TRBD1
TGTGCCAGCAGCCCAAGGACAGGGGCCCCCTACGAGCAGTACTTC
CASSPRTGAPYEQYF
>TRBV12-3/TRBV12-4|many|12|TRBJ2-7|-
TGTGCCAGCAGTTTATCCCGGCTCGAGCAGTACTTC
CASSLSRLEQYF
>TRBV12-3/TRBV12-4|many|13|TRBJ2-2|-
TGTGCCAGCAGTGCCGCGAGGACCGGGGAGCTGTTTTTT
CASSAARTGELFF
>TRBV24-1|once|13|TRBJ2-7|-
TGTGCCACCGAGGGACCGACAACCTACGAGCAGTACTTC
CATEGPTTYEQYF
>TRBV28|few|15|TRBJ1-5|-
TGTGCCAGCAGTCCCTCCCCGGTCTTCAATCAGCCCCAGCATTTT
CASSPSPVFNQPQHF
>TRBV6-5|many|16|TRBJ2-5|TRBD2
TGTGCCAGCAGTCCCTTTAGCGGGAGGGCCAAAGAGACCCAGTACTTC
CASSPFSGRAKETQYF
>TRBV2|many|14|TRBJ1-2|-
TGTGCCAGCAGTGAAGCTTCAGGTGTCGGTGGCTACACCTTC
CASSEASGVGGYTF
>TRBV9|few|15|TRBJ2-7|TRBD2
TGTGCCAGCAGCGCTAGGACTAGCGGAGTCCACGAGCAGTACTTC
CASSARTSGVHEQYF
>TRBV28|many|15|TRBJ2-6|-
TGTGCCAGCAGTATTGGGGCGCGTGGGGCCAACGTCCTGACTTTC
CASSIGARGANVLTF
>TRBV27|many|19|TRBJ2-7|TRBD1
TGTGCCAGCAGTTCCCTCCTTCTCCTCGGGACAGGGGGTCCCTACGAGCAGTACTTC
CASSSLLLLGTGGPYEQYF
>TRBV30|-|14|TRBJ2-5|-
TGTGCCTGGGGGGGGACACTGACGGAGGAGACCCAGTACTTC
CAWGGTLTEETQYF
>TRBV25-1|many|17|TRBJ2-7|TRBD1
TGTGCCAGCAGTGCGATCTTGCGGGCAGGGGGCCGGGACGAGCAGTACTTC
CASSAILRAGGRDEQYF
>TRBV20-1|-|14|TRBJ1-1|-
TGCAGTGCGGCTCCGGGTGGGGTTAACACTGAAGCTTTCTTT
CSAAPGGVNTEAFF
>TRBV20-1|many|16|TRBJ1-1|TRBD1
TGCAGTGCATGGTTACCGGGACAGGGATCAGGCACTGAAGCTTTCTTT
CSAWLPGQGSGTEAFF
>TRBV11-2|few|16|TRBJ2-3|TRBD1
TGTGCCAGCAGCCCCAGGACAGGGGGATCAACAGATACGCAGTATTTT
CASSPRTGGSTDTQYF
>TRBV28|many|14|TRBJ1-5|-
TGTGCCAGCAGCCTGGACAGCGGAGACCAGCCCCAGCATTTT
CASSLDSGDQPQHF
>TRBV12-3/TRBV12-4|-|13|TRBJ1-1|-
TGTGCCAGCAGGGGAGGACAGAACACTGAAGCTTTCTTT
CASRGGQNTEAFF
>TRBV12-3/TRBV12-4|many|13|TRBJ1-5|TRBD1
TGTGCCAGCAGTGTCACAGGGGATCAGCCCCAGCATTTT
CASSVTGDQPQHF
>TRBV6-1|many|11|TRBJ1-2|TRBD1
TGTGCCAGCAGATTGACAGGGCTTTCCACCTTC
CASRLTGLSTF
>TRBV7-2|many|11|TRBJ2-7|-
TGTGCCGGGCGCCTTGCCTACGAGCAGTACTTC
CAGRLAYEQYF
>TRBV7-9|many|12|TRBJ2-2|-
TGTGCCAGCAGGTACCTCTCCGGGGAGCTGTTTTTT
CASRYLSGELFF
>TRBV30|-|13|TRBJ1-2|-
TGTGCCTGGAGTGTCCAGGGGCTGGAAGGCTACACCTTC
CAWSVQGLEGYTF
>TRBV20-1|many|15|TRBJ1-6|-
TGCAGTGCTAGCATCCAGGGACTCTATAATTCACCCCTCCACTTT
CSASIQGLYNSPLHF
>TRBV6-1|many|14|TRBJ1-2|-
TGTGCCAGCAGTGAAGATGTACCTACCTATGGCTACACCTTC
CASSEDVPTYGYTF
>TRBV6-6|many|14|TRBJ2-7|-
TGTGCCAGCAGTTCTAGGACTCCCTCCTACGAGCAGTACTTC
CASSSRTPSYEQYF
>TRBV7-2|many|14|TRBJ2-7|-
TGTGCCAGCAGCTTAGAGTCCGAGGCCTACGAGCAGTACTTC
CASSLESEAYEQYF
>TRBV9|many|14|TRBJ1-2|-
TGTGCCAGCAGACCCGGGACAAAAGGTTATGGCTACACCTTC
CASRPGTKGYGYTF
>TRBV24-1|-|15|TRBJ2-2|-
TGTGCCACCAGTGAGTCAGGGCAGAACACCGGGGAGCTGTTTTTT
CATSESGQNTGELFF
>TRBV20-1|-|13|TRBJ1-2|-
TGCAGTGCTGACTTGGGACTCCCCTCAGGGGTCACCTTC
CSADLGLPSGVTF
>TRBV6-2/TRBV6-3|many|19|TRBJ2-7|TRBD1
TGTGCCAGCAGTTACTGGGTCGGGGACAGGGGCGAGGGCTCCTACGAGCAGTACTTC
CASSYWVGDRGEGSYEQYF
>TRBV6-5|many|17|TRBJ2-2|TRBD1
TGTGCCAGCAGTTCCGGGACAGGGTCGGCGAACACCGGGGAGCTGTTTTTT
CASSSGTGSANTGELFF
>TRBV20-1|few|16|TRBJ2-2|TRBD2
TGCAGTGCTAGAGATAGTCTAGCGGGGGACACCGGGGAGCTGTTTTTT
CSARDSLAGDTGELFF
>TRBV20-1|many|16|TRBJ2-7|TRBD1
TGCAGTGCTAGGGTCGAACCGGGACAGACAGACTACGAGCAGTACTTC
CSARVEPGQTDYEQYF
>TRBV2|many|12|TRBJ2-7|-
TGTGCCAGCAAGAAGCTATTCAGCCAGCAGTACTTC
CASKKLFSQQYF
>TRBV12-3/TRBV12-4|-|14|TRBJ1-1|TRBD1
TGTGCCAGCAGTTTGGGACAGGTTCGCACTGAAGCTTTCTTT
CASSLGQVRTEAFF
>TRBV29-1|many|13|TRBJ2-2|TRBD1
TGCAGCGTTGGGGACAGGGACACCGGGGAGCTGTTTTTT
CSVGDRDTGELFF
>TRBV3-1|-|16|TRBJ2-7|-
TGTGCCAGCAGCCAAGGACAACTAGCTTATTTCTACGAGCAGTACTTC
CASSQGQLAYFYEQYF
>TRBV4-2|few|17|TRBJ2-2|TRBD2
TGTGCCAGCAGCCAAGCCGCGGGAGCCACGAACACCGGGGAGCTGTTTTTT
CASSQAAGATNTGELFF
>TRBV6-1|many|14|TRBJ2-4|TRBD1
TGTGCCAGCAGCGACAGGGTGGCCAAAAACATTCAGTACTTC
CASSDRVAKNIQYF